This T cell receptor (beta chain) was recorded in a study of OX40 agonist ivuxolimab in advanced cancers. Study information: Participants could have had prior anti-PD-1, anti-PD-L1 or anti-CTLA-4 therapy, and 40% had some. General observations from the study: Low normalized T-cell clonal expansion also characterized some of the nonresponders.

Germline values: CDR1 KGHSH, CDR2 LQKENI. Trimming at V came to 3 bases and at J to 1 base, leaving 12 bases not matched to a gene. The CDR3 spans 18 residues. Of note for this clone: Its matching antigen is unknown.

TCRdb's copy holds only in-frame clones and misses some; the assay was immunoSEQ multiplex PCR. The repertoire consists of about 70,000 clones, with roughly nine tenths occurring once and the leading ten covering 9.5% to 12%. This TCR derives from an adult with an advanced solid tumor such as melanoma, head and neck, liver or kidney cancer. The rearrangement joins TRBV18 to TRBJ2-3; 8 bases fit TRBD1. Sequenced here: CD4+ or CD8+ T cells sorted from blood, sampled in a trial of the OX40 agonist ivuxolimab. The CDR3: CASSPDRTGPGGTDTQYF. The CDR3 DNA sequence: TGTGCCAGCTCACCTGACCGGACAGGGCCCGGGGGCACAGATACGCAGTATTTT.